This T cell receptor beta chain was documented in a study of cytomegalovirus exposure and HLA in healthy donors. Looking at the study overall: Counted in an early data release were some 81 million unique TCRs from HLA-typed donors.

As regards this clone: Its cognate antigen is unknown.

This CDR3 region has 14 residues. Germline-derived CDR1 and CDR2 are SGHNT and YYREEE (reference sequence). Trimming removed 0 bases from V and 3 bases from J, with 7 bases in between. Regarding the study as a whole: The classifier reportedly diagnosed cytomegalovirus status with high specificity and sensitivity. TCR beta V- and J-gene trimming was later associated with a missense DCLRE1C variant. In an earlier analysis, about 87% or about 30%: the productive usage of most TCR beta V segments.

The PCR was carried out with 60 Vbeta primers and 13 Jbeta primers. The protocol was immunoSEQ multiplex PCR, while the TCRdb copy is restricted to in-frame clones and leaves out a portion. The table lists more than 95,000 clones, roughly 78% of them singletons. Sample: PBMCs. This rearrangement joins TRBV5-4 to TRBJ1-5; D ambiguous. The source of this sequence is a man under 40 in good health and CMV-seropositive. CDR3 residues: CASSLGGNNQPQHF. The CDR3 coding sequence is TGTGCCAGCAGCTTGGGAGGGAACAATCAGCCCCAGCATTTT.